The entry that follows covers one T cell receptor beta chain sequence. The sample originates from a study of blood T cell repertoires in COVID-19. Study-wide context: Specimens from acute and convalescent COVID-19 originated in the United States, Italy and Spain. From T cells, B-cell-depleted T cells, or PBMCs came the material, which was cDNA or gDNA.

The CDR3 sequence is 14 residues long. Germline values: CDR1 SGHNT, CDR2 YENEEA. V trimming: 5 bases; J trimming: 1 base; junction bases outside the gene matches: 0. In the original workflow: Amplification of reference gene primers provided the estimated nucleated cell counts. Assay used: immunoSEQ multiplex PCR; TCRdb lists only in-frame clones, some missing. Clonal size and the V and J genes are those of that table, whereas D and trimming came from the DNA. This table holds 470,000 or so clones, around 89% found once. The chain is built from TRBV11-3 and TRBJ2-3, with 10 positions matching TRBD2. Sequenced: peripheral blood. The source is a woman in her thirties with acute or convalescent COVID-19. The CDR3 region is CASSGTSGTDTQYF. The CDR3 region has the DNA TGTGCCAGCAGCGGGACTAGCGGCACAGATACGCAGTATTTT. Supplemented by reference TRBV11-3 and TRBJ2-3, the full variable domain reads EAGVVQSPRYKIIEKKQPVAFWCNPISGHNTLYWYLQNLGQGPELLIRYENEEAVDDSQLPKDRFSAERLKGVDSTLKIQPAELGDSAVYLCASSGTSGTDTQYFGPGTRLTVL.